These 8 T cell receptor beta chains originate from one sample sequenced in a study of blood T cell repertoires in COVID-19. TCRdb keeps only in-frame clones here, not all; method: immunoSEQ multiplex PCR. The sample lists approximately 280,000 clones, about 89% occurring once. Sequenced material: peripheral blood. These receptors came from a man aged 50 to 59 with acute or convalescent COVID-19.

The V and J genes are TRBV6-5 and TRBJ1-6; no reliable D call. The V and J ends lost 7 bases and 6 bases respectively, with 4 bases between them. The CDR3 has 11 amino acids. Germline-derived CDR1 and CDR2 are MNHEY and SVGAGI. The CDR3 DNA reads as TGTGCCAGCAAGCTTAATTCACCCCTCCACTTT. This translates into CASKLNSPLHF.

The chain recombines TRBV11-2 with TRBJ1-1; no firm D call. The V gene lost 3 bases and the J gene lost 1 base, with 9 bases spanning the gap. Per germline, CDR1 SGHAT and CDR2 FQNNGV. CDR3 length: 14 residues. CDR3 DNA: TGTGCCAGCAGCTTGTTTTACGGGAACACTGAAGCTTTCTTT. Translated, it gives CASSLFYGNTEAFF.

This rearrangement joins TRBV18 to TRBJ2-7; D is perhaps TRBD1 (6 bases). In germline, CDR1 is KGHSH, CDR2 LQKENI. The CDR3 sequence is 14 residues long. Trimming took 5 bases from V and 2 from J, leaving 13 bases between them. Written as DNA, the CDR3 is TGTGCCAGCTCAGGGCAGGGGCAACCCTACGAGCAGTACTTC. Its translation is CASSGQGQPYEQYF.

The gene calls are TRBV29-1 and TRBJ2-3, with TRBD1 matching over 8 bases. Per the germline V gene, CDR1 is SQVTM and CDR2 is ANQGSEA. With 4 bases clipped from V and 0 bases from J, the junction kept 9 bases outside the gene matches. CDR3 size: 16 residues. The CDR3 coding sequence is TGCAGCGTTGGAGGGGGACAGGCCATTAGCACAGATACGCAGTATTTT. This codes for CSVGGGQAISTDTQYF.

This chain uses TRBV18 with TRBJ1-2; D is undetermined. The germline CDR1 and CDR2 sequences are KGHSH and LQKENI. Trimming pared 8 bases from V and 5 bases from J, leaving 15 bases between. The CDR3 loop spans 13 amino acids. The CDR3 DNA follows: TGTGCCAGCGGAGAGACGGTGAAATATGGCTACACCTTC. This encodes CASGETVKYGYTF.

V and J are TRBV5-1 and TRBJ1-1; possible D gene TRBD1, 5 bases. V lost 7 bases and J 3 bases, leaving 16 bases between the germline ends. The CDR3 covers 14 residues. Per germline, CDR1 SGHRS and CDR2 YFSETQ. The CDR3 sequence is CASGGEGSYTEAFF. CDR3 in DNA: TGCGCCAGCGGTGGGGAGGGGTCGTACACTGAAGCTTTCTTT.

The chain has TRBV2 and TRBJ2-3; D remains unclear. V was shortened by 3 bases and J by 2 bases, with 18 bases between the two germline ends. Germline loops: CDR1 SNHLY, CDR2 FYNNEI. The CDR3 spans 17 residues. The CDR3 DNA is TGTGCCAGCAGTGACTATGTTGTAAGTCCCAACACAGATACGCAGTATTTT. Translated: CASSDYVVSPNTDTQYF.

The gene calls are TRBV6-5 and TRBJ1-6; no clear D. Germline V gene sequence: CDR1 MNHEY, CDR2 SVGAGI. The V and J ends lost 5 bases and 5 bases respectively, with 13 bases between them. The CDR3 totals 15 residues. The CDR3 sequence is CASSRTGRNNSPLHF. CDR3 bases: TGTGCCAGCAGTCGCACGGGAAGGAATAATTCACCCCTCCACTTT.